Below are 22 T cell receptor beta chains sequenced from a single sample in a study of blood T cell repertoires in COVID-19. Some clones are missing from TCRdb's copy, which holds only in-frame ones; the method was immunoSEQ multiplex PCR. This sample has 85,000 to 120,000 clones, with 84% found just once. Sequenced material: peripheral blood. These receptor sequences come from a woman aged 55 to 70 with acute or convalescent COVID-19.

This rearrangement joins TRBV9 to TRBJ2-5; 13 bases fit TRBD2. The trim removed 0 bases at V and 5 bases at J, leaving 10 bases unmatched. From germline, CDR1 is SGDLS and CDR2 YYNGEE. The CDR3 totals 18 residues. In nucleotides, the CDR3 is TGTGCCAGCAGCGTAGGACTAGCGGGGGGCCCTATAGGGGAGACCCAGTACTTC. It translates to CASSVGLAGGPIGETQYF. The full variable domain, with the rest looked up from reference TRBV9 and TRBJ2-5, is DSGVTQTPKHLITATGQRVTLRCSPRSGDLSVYWYQQSLDQGLQFLIQYYNGEERAKGNILERFSAQQFPDLHSELNLSSLELGDSALYFCASSVGLAGGPIGETQYFGPGTRLLVL.

The chain has TRBV6-5 and TRBJ1-1, with 7 bases that match TRBD1. After removal of 6 bases from V and 0 bases from J, the junction contained 4 bases not matched to a gene. The CDR3 is made up of 14 amino acids. Germline loops: CDR1 MNHEY, CDR2 SVGAGI. The CDR3 sequence is CASRWGQMNTEAFF. The CDR3 DNA sequence: TGTGCCAGCAGATGGGGACAGATGAACACTGAAGCTTTCTTT.

The CDR3 protein is CARGQGWDTEAFF. In DNA, the CDR3 is TGTGCCAGGGGACAGGGGTGGGACACTGAAGCTTTCTTT. The chain employs TRBV19 and TRBJ1-1; 10 bases are shared with TRBD1. J gave up 3 bases and V 9 bases, and 4 bases lay outside the gene matches. The germline V gene encodes CDR1 LNHDA and CDR2 SQIVND (reference sequence). This CDR3 is 13 amino acids long.

This sequence joins TRBV5-6 and TRBJ2-3; unclear D gene. CDR3 size: 15 residues. V was shortened by 0 bases and J by 0 bases, with 8 bases between the two germline ends. Germline V CDR1 and CDR2: SGHDT, YYEEEE. The CDR3 bases are TGTGCCAGCAGCTTGGAGACTTACAGCACAGATACGCAGTATTTT. Encoded protein: CASSLETYSTDTQYF.

This chain links TRBV4-2 with TRBJ1-1; 7 bases fit TRBD1. The CDR3 has 15 amino acids. Germline V lookup: CDR1 LGHNA, CDR2 YNFKEQ. Unmatched junction bases numbered 7, after V lost 3 bases and J lost 3 bases. The CDR3 bases are TGTGCCAGCAGCCATGACGCCGGGACAGACACTGAAGCTTTCTTT. It codes for CASSHDAGTDTEAFF.

Remarks on this clone: The junction shows a germline mismatch at one end, possibly a read error. The sample carries other DNA sequences with the same CDR3. The chain joins TRBV28 to TRBJ1-4; weak D call: TRBD1 (6 bases). The germline CDR1 and CDR2 sequences are MDHEN and SYDVKM. The CDR3 totals 13 residues. Written as DNA, the CDR3 is TGCGCCAGCGGCAGGGGAACTAATGAAAAACTGTTTTTT. Residues: CASGRGTNEKLFF.

This clone came up once. The V gene is TRBV27, the J gene TRBJ2-3; 11 bases are a match to TRBD2. Germline CDR1 and CDR2: MNHEY and SMNVEV (reference sequence). V lost 10 bases and J lost 1; bases outside the gene matches: 4. The CDR3 consists of 14 residues. The CDR3 sequence: CATLLAGGTDTQYF. The CDR3 DNA reads as TGTGCCACCCTACTAGCGGGAGGCACAGATACGCAGTATTTT.

In its sample, this clone was seen once. The chain carries TRBV7-9 and TRBJ2-2; D call uncertain. The CDR3 is 12 residues long. Germline lookup yields CDR1 SEHNR and CDR2 FQNEAQ (reference sequence). V shed 6 bases and J shed 6 bases, with 8 bases lying between them. CDR3 residues: CASRGPAGELFF. The CDR3, as DNA: TGTGCCAGCAGGGGCCCAGCCGGGGAGCTGTTTTTT.

The chain combines TRBV5-1 with TRBJ2-2, with TRBD2 matching 8 bases. Germline CDR1 SGHRS, CDR2 YFSETQ. The CDR3 is 16 residues long. V dropped 4 bases and J dropped 5; count of bases not matched to a gene: 10. CDR3 residues: CASSQSGTRGTGELFF. CDR3 nucleotide sequence: TGCGCCAGCAGCCAGTCCGGGACTAGGGGGACCGGGGAGCTGTTTTTT.

The chain combines TRBV27 with TRBJ2-5, with D maybe TRBD2 (5 bases). The germline V and J ends were trimmed by 6 bases and 5 bases, with 22 bases remaining between them. CDR1 and CDR2 from the germline V gene are MNHEY and SMNVEV (reference sequence). The CDR3 has 16 amino acids. The CDR3: CASSFHGQRGLETQYF. CDR3 DNA: TGTGCCAGCAGCTTCCACGGCCAACGGGGTTTGGAGACCCAGTACTTC.

This sequence joins TRBV18 and TRBJ1-4, with 9 bases that match TRBD1. The germline V gene has CDR1 KGHSH and CDR2 LQKENI. The CDR3 consists of 18 residues. V was clipped by 4 bases and J by 7 bases; unmatched bases: 16. This CDR3 reads CASSLNEGGTGTGEKLFF. In DNA form, the CDR3 reads TGTGCCAGCTCACTTAACGAAGGCGGGACAGGGACGGGTGAAAAACTGTTTTTT. The whole variable domain, filled in from reference TRBV18 and TRBJ1-4, reads NAGVMQNPRHLVRRRGQEARLRCSPMKGHSHVYWYRQLPEEGLKFMVYLQKENIIDESGMPKERFSAEFPKEGPSILRIQQVVRGDSAAYFCASSLNEGGTGTGEKLFFGSGTQLSVL.

The chain uses TRBV27 and TRBJ2-4, with TRBD1 matching 9 bases. Trimming cost V 5 bases and J 3 bases; bases outside gene matches: 8. The CDR3 spans 16 residues. In germline, CDR1 is MNHEY, CDR2 SMNVEV (reference sequence). This CDR3 is CASSPQGQGFKNIQYF. The CDR3 nucleotides read TGTGCCAGCAGTCCGCAGGGACAGGGATTCAAAAACATTCAGTACTTC.

This rearrangement joins TRBV3-1 (or the pseudogene TRBV3-2) to TRBJ1-1, with D uncertain. The V gene lost 0 bases and the J gene lost 7 bases, with 9 bases spanning the gap. CDR3 size: 13 residues. Germline assignment: CDR1 LGHDT and CDR2 YNNKEL (reference sequence). DNA of the CDR3: TGTGCCAGCAGCCAAGAACGCGGCGATGAAGCTTTCTTT. It translates to CASSQERGDEAFF.

This chain links TRBV27 with TRBJ1-6; 10 nucleotides align to TRBD1. CDR3 length equals 16 residues. Germline CDR1 is MNHEY and CDR2 is SMNVEV (reference sequence). V shed 5 bases and J 7 bases; nucleotides not matched to a gene: 8. This chain's CDR3 is CASSPEGQGQNSPLHF. The CDR3, as DNA: TGTGCCAGCAGTCCCGAGGGACAGGGGCAAAATTCACCCCTCCACTTT.

The rearrangement uses TRBV4-2 and TRBJ2-3; 11 nucleotides line up with TRBD2. J lost 1 base, V lost 0 bases, and 0 bases had no gene match. CDR3 length: 16 amino acids. Germline V lookup: CDR1 LGHNA, CDR2 YNFKEQ. CDR3: CASSQELAGGTDTQYF. The CDR3 DNA is TGTGCCAGCAGCCAAGAACTAGCGGGGGGCACAGATACGCAGTATTTT.

The rearrangement joins TRBV19 to TRBJ2-1, with TRBD2 matching 10 bases. The CDR3 has 14 amino acids. Trimming cost V 6 bases and J 9 bases; bases outside gene matches: 8. Germline V CDR1 and CDR2: LNHDA, SQIVND (reference sequence). The CDR3 is CASSQSGGAFEQFF. The DNA of the CDR3 is TGTGCCAGTAGCCAAAGCGGGGGGGCCTTTGAGCAGTTCTTC.

The rearrangement links TRBV21-1 to TRBJ1-2; the table calls TRBD1, which could not be checked here. TRBV21-1 is reported as a pseudogene. The CDR3 sequence is 14 residues long. For the CDR3, the DNA is TGTGCCAGCAGCAAAGAGACAGGGAACTATGGCTACACCTTC. Protein product: CASSKETGNYGYTF.

The chain couples TRBV2 to TRBJ1-4; 7 positions match TRBD1. CDR3 size: 13 residues. CDR1 SNHLY and CDR2 FYNNEI come from the germline V gene. With V trimmed by 3 bases and J by 8 bases, 3 bases remained unmatched. The CDR3 loop reads CASSEQGVEKLFF. CDR3 bases: TGTGCCAGCAGTGAGCAGGGGGTGGAAAAACTGTTTTTT.

The genes are TRBV18 and TRBJ1-3, with D tentatively TRBD1 (5 bases). Between the trimmed V and J ends, which lost 3 bases and 1 base, there was a span of 10 bases. CDR3 size: 15 residues. In germline, CDR1 is KGHSH, CDR2 LQKENI. The DNA for the CDR3 is TGTGCCAGCTCACCCCAGGGACTTTCTGGAAACACCATATATTTT. Translated: CASSPQGLSGNTIYF. Full variable domain (rest looked up from reference TRBV18 and TRBJ1-3): NAGVMQNPRHLVRRRGQEARLRCSPMKGHSHVYWYRQLPEEGLKFMVYLQKENIIDESGMPKERFSAEFPKEGPSILRIQQVVRGDSAAYFCASSPQGLSGNTIYFGEGSWLTVV.

The V gene is TRBV7-3, the J gene TRBJ2-1; 8 bases line up with TRBD2. Germline V gene sequence: CDR1 SGHTA, CDR2 FQGTGA. J gave up 7 bases and V 5 bases, and 10 bases lay outside the gene matches. CDR3 length equals 15 residues. CDR3 DNA: TGTGCCAGCAGCCCGTCGGGAGGGAGTCTAAATGAGCAGTTCTTC. It is translated as CASSPSGGSLNEQFF.

This clone has just one count. The rearrangement links TRBV6-5 to TRBJ2-2; 8 bases are a match to TRBD2. Germline V gene sequence: CDR1 MNHEY, CDR2 SVGAGI. CDR3 length equals 13 residues. V was pared by 7 bases and J by 3 bases, with 1 base of the junction left unmatched. The CDR3 protein is CASKREYTGELFF. In DNA, the CDR3 is TGTGCCAGCAAGCGGGAGTACACCGGGGAGCTGTTTTTT.

The CDR3 here is CASSRGSVNTIYF. For the CDR3, the DNA is TGTGCCAGCAGCAGAGGGAGTGTAAACACCATATATTTT. V is TRBV11-2 and J is TRBJ1-3, with D unresolved. Germline CDR1 reads SGHAT; CDR2 reads FQNNGV. The CDR3 is 13 residues long. The V gene lost 5 bases and the J gene lost 6 bases, with 11 bases spanning the gap.